Listed below are T cell receptor beta chains from one sample, sequenced in a study of OX40 agonist ivuxolimab in advanced cancers. Sequencing used immunoSEQ multiplex PCR; TCRdb keeps in-frame clones, though not all of them. The sample has 70,000 to 95,000 clones; roughly 85% are singletons. Sequencing used CD4+ or CD8+ T cells sorted from blood, obtained in a trial of the OX40 agonist ivuxolimab. The receptors were gathered from an adult with an advanced solid tumor such as melanoma, head and neck, liver or kidney cancer. CDR3s include the opening cysteine and the closing phenylalanine or tryptophan. D genes are given only for firm matches. Where a row states a size, it is once, few, many or the class of an expanded clone; other rows omit it.

size	D	V	length	J	CDR3	DNA
-	TRBD1	TRBV27	15	TRBJ1-2	CASSLSGTGLYGYTF	TGTGCCAGCAGTTTATCTGGGACAGGGTTATATGGCTACACCTTC
-	TRBD2	TRBV5-1	15	TRBJ2-2	CASSSREGGTGELFF	TGCGCCAGCAGCTCGCGGGAGGGAGGAACCGGGGAGCTGTTTTTT
-	-	TRBV6-1	11	TRBJ1-5	CASSPSGPQHF	TGTGCCAGCAGTCCATCCGGGCCCCAGCATTTT
-	-	TRBV20-1	11	TRBJ2-7	CSATRTGVAYF	TGCAGTGCTACCAGGACCGGAGTTGCGTACTTC
-	TRBD1	TRBV30	13	TRBJ1-5	CAWSVQGNQPQHF	TGTGCCTGGAGTGTACAGGGGAATCAGCCCCAGCATTTT
-	TRBD1	TRBV5-4	14	TRBJ2-7	CASSSDRGAYEQYF	TGTGCCAGCAGCTCAGACAGGGGGGCCTACGAGCAGTACTTC
few	-	TRBV11-1	14	TRBJ2-5	CASSLDRSLGTQYF	TGTGCCAGCAGCTTAGACAGGTCTCTGGGGACCCAGTACTTC
once	-	TRBV7-2	16	TRBJ2-1	CASSPDRLPPYNEQFF	TGTGCCAGCAGCCCAGACCGACTACCACCTTACAATGAGCAGTTCTTC
-	-	TRBV6-6	11	TRBJ2-2	CASTLERELFF	TGTGCCAGCACCCTAGAGAGGGAGCTGTTTTTT
-	-	TRBV7-8	17	TRBJ1-5	CASSLAGVRGSNQPQHF	TGTGCCAGCAGCTTAGCAGGGGTTCGGGGGAGCAATCAGCCCCAGCATTTT
-	-	TRBV6-5	13	TRBJ1-2	CASSAGQPYGYTF	TGTGCCAGCAGCGCCGGACAGCCCTATGGCTACACCTTC
once	-	TRBV6-6	14	TRBJ2-4	CATYSAGAKNIQYF	TGTGCCACCTACTCCGCGGGAGCCAAAAACATTCAGTACTTC
once	-	TRBV4-3	18	TRBJ2-7	CASSQDLSPAGPPYEQYF	TGCGCCAGCAGCCAAGATCTGTCCCCGGCAGGTCCCCCCTACGAGCAGTACTTC
-	TRBD2	TRBV19	17	TRBJ2-5	CASSKASGGASRETQYF	TGTGCCAGTAGCAAGGCTAGCGGGGGGGCGTCGAGGGAGACCCAGTACTTC
-	TRBD2	TRBV2	16	TRBJ2-4	CASSEGLAVAKNIQYF	TGTGCCAGCAGTGAAGGGCTAGCGGTAGCCAAAAACATTCAGTACTTC
-	-	TRBV11-2	12	TRBJ2-7	CASSPGPYEQYF	TGTGCCAGCAGCCCGGGTCCCTACGAGCAGTACTTC
-	-	TRBV4-2	12	TRBJ1-2	CASSQVNRGYTF	TGTGCCAGCAGCCAAGTAAACCGGGGCTACACCTTC
once	TRBD1	TRBV14	15	TRBJ2-1	CASSQRTGGYNEQFF	TGTGCCAGCAGCCAACGGACAGGGGGCTACAATGAGCAGTTCTTC
few	-	TRBV19	13	TRBJ1-5	CASSTGSPQPQHF	TGTGCCAGTAGTACAGGGAGCCCTCAGCCCCAGCATTTT
-	TRBD1	TRBV29-1	14	TRBJ1-2	CSVYGQGKVDGYTF	TGCAGCGTTTACGGACAGGGCAAGGTTGATGGCTACACCTTC
-	-	TRBV2	13	TRBJ1-2	CASGGARNYGYTF	TGTGCCAGCGGAGGGGCACGGAACTATGGCTACACCTTC
-	-	TRBV7-2	15	TRBJ2-1	CASSLALVGPNEQFF	TGTGCCAGCAGCTTAGCCCTGGTAGGACCCAATGAGCAGTTCTTC
once	-	TRBV9	16	TRBJ1-1	CASSVGIGQVNTEAFF	TGTGCCAGCAGCGTAGGTATAGGGCAGGTGAACACTGAAGCTTTCTTT
-	TRBD2	TRBV18	13	TRBJ2-1	CASSPEREGEQFF	TGTGCCAGCTCACCCGAGCGGGAGGGTGAGCAGTTCTTC
-	-	TRBV5-1	12	TRBJ1-1	CASSLERTEAFF	TGCGCCAGCAGCTTGGAGAGGACTGAAGCTTTCTTT
-	-	TRBV10-3	11	TRBJ1-1	CAISGGTRAFF	TGTGCCATCAGTGGGGGTACTCGAGCTTTCTTT
-	-	TRBV18	16	TRBJ2-3	CASSPPLRGGGDTQYF	TGTGCCAGCTCACCACCCCTGAGGGGAGGTGGAGATACGCAGTATTTT
-	-	TRBV28	15	TRBJ1-2	CASSLSFGGMGGYTF	TGTGCCAGCAGTTTAAGTTTCGGGGGAATGGGTGGCTACACCTTC
-	TRBD1	TRBV30	13	TRBJ1-5	CACKQGANQPQHF	TGTGCCTGCAAACAGGGGGCCAATCAGCCCCAGCATTTT
-	-	TRBV7-6	16	TRBJ2-5	CASSLGVYREQETQYF	TGTGCCAGCAGCTTAGGTGTTTACAGGGAGCAAGAGACCCAGTACTTC
-	-	TRBV11-2	16	TRBJ2-5	CASSLNPLVTGETQYF	TGTGCCAGCAGCTTAAACCCCCTCGTCACCGGAGAGACCCAGTACTTC
few	-	TRBV14	12	TRBJ1-4	CASSLEAEKLFF	TGTGCCAGCAGCCTAGAAGCTGAAAAACTGTTTTTT
-	-	TRBV5-4	15	TRBJ2-2	CASSAIPPGTGELFF	TGTGCCAGCAGCGCGATCCCTCCAGGTACCGGGGAGCTGTTTTTT
-	TRBD1	TRBV2	13	TRBJ2-5	CASSEEGAGTQYF	TGTGCCAGCAGTGAAGAGGGGGCGGGGACCCAGTACTTC
-	-	TRBV6-1	18	TRBJ1-4	CASSEAAGVWGRNEKLFF	TGTGCCAGCAGTGAAGCAGCGGGGGTCTGGGGTAGAAATGAAAAACTGTTTTTT
-	-	TRBV6-6	13	TRBJ2-7	CASREGGPYEQYF	TGTGCCAGCAGAGAAGGGGGGCCCTACGAGCAGTACTTC
-	TRBD1	TRBV27	17	TRBJ2-7	CASSLWHPGQGSYEQYF	TGTGCCAGCAGTTTATGGCATCCGGGACAGGGTTCCTACGAGCAGTACTTC
-	-	TRBV6-5	14	TRBJ1-3	CASTSRGIGNTIYF	TGTGCCAGCACCTCAAGGGGGATTGGAAACACCATATATTTT
-	TRBD1	TRBV6-6	14	TRBJ2-7	CASSYRQGFSEQYF	TGTGCCAGCAGTTACCGACAGGGCTTTAGTGAGCAGTACTTC
-	TRBD1	TRBV30	15	TRBJ1-5	CAWSRETGANQPQHF	TGTGCCTGGAGCCGAGAAACAGGGGCAAATCAGCCCCAGCATTTT